The 18 T cell receptor beta chains below come from one sample, sequenced in a study of cytomegalovirus exposure and HLA in healthy donors. Sequenced by immunoSEQ multiplex PCR; TCRdb stores in-frame clones only, minus some. This sample has about 98,000 clones, with about 95% found just once. Sequenced material: PBMCs. The receptors originated from a woman in her late teens or twenties in good health and CMV-seronegative.

The chain combines TRBV11-1 with TRBJ1-2, with D perhaps TRBD1 (6 bases). Per the germline V gene, CDR1 is SGHAT and CDR2 is FQDESV (reference sequence). This CDR3 has 13 residues. V shed 5 bases and J shed 5 bases, with 12 bases lying between them. Here the CDR3 reads CASSGQIEYGYTF. The CDR3 nucleotides read TGTGCCAGCAGCGGACAGATAGAGTATGGCTACACCTTC.

The chain joins TRBV5-1 to TRBJ2-1; D call uncertain. V lost 1 base to trimming and J lost 9 bases, with 20 bases between them. Germline V CDR1 and CDR2: SGHRS, YFSETQ. This CDR3 is built from 16 residues. This CDR3 is CASSLFKASVMGEQFF. The CDR3 region has the DNA TGCGCCAGCAGCTTGTTTAAGGCTAGTGTCATGGGTGAGCAGTTCTTC.

This chain joins TRBV5-1 and TRBJ2-7; D remains unclear. V was cut by 1 base and J by 7 bases, with 12 bases left in between. CDR3 size: 13 residues. The germline V gene encodes CDR1 SGHRS and CDR2 YFSETQ. The DNA for the CDR3 is TGCGCCAGCAGCTTGTTCCTAGACGGGGAGCAGTACTTC. The encoded protein is CASSLFLDGEQYF.

The chain is built from TRBV28 and TRBJ1-2; no clear D gene. The CDR3 contains 15 residues. The V gene's germline CDR1 is MDHEN and CDR2 SYDVKM. The V end lost 1 base, the J end lost 4 bases, and 13 bases lay between the germline ends. In DNA form, the CDR3 reads TGTGCCAGCAGTTTATCGGGGTTCTCCTTCTATGGCTACACCTTC. Encoded protein: CASSLSGFSFYGYTF.

This rearrangement joins TRBV7-9 to TRBJ2-5; the match to TRBD1 covers 8 bases. The germline CDR1 and CDR2 sequences are SEHNR and FQNEAQ (reference sequence). This CDR3 has 14 amino acids. Trimming removed 5 bases from V and 5 bases from J; junction bases left unmatched: 7. In DNA form, the CDR3 reads TGTGCCAGCAGCCGAGAGACAGGGGTGGAGACCCAGTACTTC. Translation: CASSRETGVETQYF.

This chain uses TRBV7-9 with TRBJ2-7, with a possible D match to TRBD2 (5 bases). Deletions cut 2 bases from V and 7 bases from J, with 12 bases between. The V gene's germline CDR1 is SEHNR and CDR2 FQNEAQ (reference sequence). The CDR3 consists of 13 residues. Here the CDR3 DNA reads TGTGCCAGCAGCTTACCCGGCCGGGGAGAGCAGTACTTC. This encodes CASSLPGRGEQYF.

The genes are TRBV5-4 and TRBJ2-3; possibly TRBD2 for D (6 bases). In germline, CDR1 is SGHNT, CDR2 YYREEE (reference sequence). Trimming pared 4 bases from V and 1 base from J, leaving 19 bases between. The CDR3 runs to 17 residues. CDR3 amino acids: CASSPTGAGRGTDTQYF. DNA for the CDR3: TGTGCCAGCAGCCCGACCGGGGCGGGAAGAGGCACAGATACGCAGTATTTT.

The chain joins TRBV9 to TRBJ1-2; TRBD1 is a possible D gene (6 bases). The CDR3 has 11 residues. From germline, CDR1 is SGDLS and CDR2 YYNGEE. V lost 9 bases and J lost 4, with 10 bases in between. CDR3 sequence: CATSGVYGYTF. For the CDR3, the DNA is TGTGCCACCTCAGGGGTCTATGGCTACACCTTC.

The chain uses TRBV9 and TRBJ1-5; the D is unclear. Germline CDR1 reads SGDLS; CDR2 reads YYNGEE. V was clipped by 4 bases and J by 1 base, with 9 bases between them. The CDR3 runs to 14 residues. CDR3 loop: CASSPGGSNQPQHF. In DNA form, the CDR3 reads TGTGCCAGCAGCCCCGGAGGGAGCAATCAGCCCCAGCATTTT. The full variable domain, with the rest looked up from reference TRBV9 and TRBJ1-5, is DSGVTQTPKHLITATGQRVTLRCSPRSGDLSVYWYQQSLDQGLQFLIQYYNGEERAKGNILERFSAQQFPDLHSELNLSSLELGDSALYFCASSPGGSNQPQHFGDGTRLSIL.

Here the CDR3 reads CASSQEFAGLVEQYF. CDR3 DNA sequence: TGCGCCAGCAGCCAAGAGTTTGCGGGACTAGTCGAACAGTACTTC. The chain employs TRBV4-1 and TRBJ2-7, with 8 positions matching TRBD2. J lost 10 bases, V lost 0 bases, and 11 bases had no gene match. Germline V gene sequence: CDR1 MGHRA, CDR2 YSYEKL. The CDR3 length is 15 residues.

A word on this clone: At the DNA level, this CDR3 is encoded by other sequences in the same sample as well. This chain uses TRBV6-5 with TRBJ2-7; the D is unclear. Germline V gives CDR1 MNHEY, CDR2 SVGAGI. The CDR3 extends over 14 amino acids. V lost 0 bases, J lost 1 base, and 7 bases lay in between. The CDR3 sequence is CASSYSRASYEQYF. The CDR3 DNA reads TGTGCCAGCAGTTACTCGCGAGCATCCTACGAGCAGTACTTC.

This chain joins TRBV4-3 and TRBJ1-6, with 8 bases fitting TRBD1. The germline V gene has CDR1 LGHNA and CDR2 YSLEER. J gave up 7 bases and V 2 bases, and 7 bases lay outside the gene matches. The CDR3 is made up of 16 amino acids. The CDR3 spells CASSQQTGVGNSPLHF. As DNA, the CDR3 is TGCGCCAGCAGCCAACAGACAGGGGTAGGAAATTCACCCCTCCACTTT.

In its sample, this clone was seen once. The gene calls are TRBV7-2 and TRBJ2-5; TRBD1 is a possible D gene (5 bases). Germline V gives CDR1 SGHTA, CDR2 FQGNSA. Trimming cost V 4 bases and J 7 bases, with 16 bases left between them. This CDR3 is 14 amino acids long. In DNA form, the CDR3 reads TGTGCCAGCAGCTCGACAGTTTTTCAGATGACCCAGTACTTC. It translates to CASSSTVFQMTQYF.

The rearrangement joins TRBV11-3 to TRBJ1-1; unclear D gene. The CDR3 runs to 13 residues. V lost 3 bases, J lost 1 base, and 6 bases lay in between. In germline, CDR1 is SGHNT, CDR2 YENEEA. The CDR3 is CASSLEGNTEAFF. In DNA form, the CDR3 reads TGTGCCAGCAGCTTGGAGGGGAACACTGAAGCTTTCTTT.

The chain carries TRBV2 and TRBJ2-3; TRBD2 matches 9 bases. Unmatched junction bases numbered 2, after V lost 7 bases and J lost 0 bases. The CDR3 consists of 14 residues. CDR1 is SNHLY, CDR2 FYNNEI, per germline. The CDR3 protein is CASTSGTSTDTQYF. For the CDR3, the DNA is TGTGCCAGCACTAGCGGGACTAGCACAGATACGCAGTATTTT.

The chain joins TRBV9 to TRBJ2-4; 11 bases line up with TRBD2. The trim removed 5 bases at V and 2 bases at J, leaving 9 bases unmatched. This CDR3 contains 17 residues. In germline, CDR1 is SGDLS, CDR2 YYNGEE. CDR3 nucleotides: TGTGCCAGCAGGGGTAGCGGGAGGGCCTTGACCAAAAACATTCAGTACTTC. The encoded protein is CASRGSGRALTKNIQYF.

This chain links TRBV5-1 with TRBJ1-1; D gene ambiguous. The germline gives CDR1 SGHRS, CDR2 YFSETQ. The CDR3 runs to 14 residues. The V end was cut by 2 bases, the J end by 0 bases, with 8 bases between. DNA of the CDR3: TGCGCCAGCAGCTTCGGGGAAATGAACACTGAAGCTTTCTTT. This codes for CASSFGEMNTEAFF.

The chain combines TRBV15 with TRBJ1-1; TRBD1 aligns across 10 bases. The CDR3 is 14 residues long. Losses at the gene ends were 6 bases for V and 6 bases for J; bases not matched to a gene: 7. In germline, CDR1 is LNHNV, CDR2 YYDKDF (reference sequence). Here the CDR3 DNA reads TGTGCCACCAGTCCGACAGGGGGCAGGCCTGAAGCTTTCTTT. Translating gives CATSPTGGRPEAFF.